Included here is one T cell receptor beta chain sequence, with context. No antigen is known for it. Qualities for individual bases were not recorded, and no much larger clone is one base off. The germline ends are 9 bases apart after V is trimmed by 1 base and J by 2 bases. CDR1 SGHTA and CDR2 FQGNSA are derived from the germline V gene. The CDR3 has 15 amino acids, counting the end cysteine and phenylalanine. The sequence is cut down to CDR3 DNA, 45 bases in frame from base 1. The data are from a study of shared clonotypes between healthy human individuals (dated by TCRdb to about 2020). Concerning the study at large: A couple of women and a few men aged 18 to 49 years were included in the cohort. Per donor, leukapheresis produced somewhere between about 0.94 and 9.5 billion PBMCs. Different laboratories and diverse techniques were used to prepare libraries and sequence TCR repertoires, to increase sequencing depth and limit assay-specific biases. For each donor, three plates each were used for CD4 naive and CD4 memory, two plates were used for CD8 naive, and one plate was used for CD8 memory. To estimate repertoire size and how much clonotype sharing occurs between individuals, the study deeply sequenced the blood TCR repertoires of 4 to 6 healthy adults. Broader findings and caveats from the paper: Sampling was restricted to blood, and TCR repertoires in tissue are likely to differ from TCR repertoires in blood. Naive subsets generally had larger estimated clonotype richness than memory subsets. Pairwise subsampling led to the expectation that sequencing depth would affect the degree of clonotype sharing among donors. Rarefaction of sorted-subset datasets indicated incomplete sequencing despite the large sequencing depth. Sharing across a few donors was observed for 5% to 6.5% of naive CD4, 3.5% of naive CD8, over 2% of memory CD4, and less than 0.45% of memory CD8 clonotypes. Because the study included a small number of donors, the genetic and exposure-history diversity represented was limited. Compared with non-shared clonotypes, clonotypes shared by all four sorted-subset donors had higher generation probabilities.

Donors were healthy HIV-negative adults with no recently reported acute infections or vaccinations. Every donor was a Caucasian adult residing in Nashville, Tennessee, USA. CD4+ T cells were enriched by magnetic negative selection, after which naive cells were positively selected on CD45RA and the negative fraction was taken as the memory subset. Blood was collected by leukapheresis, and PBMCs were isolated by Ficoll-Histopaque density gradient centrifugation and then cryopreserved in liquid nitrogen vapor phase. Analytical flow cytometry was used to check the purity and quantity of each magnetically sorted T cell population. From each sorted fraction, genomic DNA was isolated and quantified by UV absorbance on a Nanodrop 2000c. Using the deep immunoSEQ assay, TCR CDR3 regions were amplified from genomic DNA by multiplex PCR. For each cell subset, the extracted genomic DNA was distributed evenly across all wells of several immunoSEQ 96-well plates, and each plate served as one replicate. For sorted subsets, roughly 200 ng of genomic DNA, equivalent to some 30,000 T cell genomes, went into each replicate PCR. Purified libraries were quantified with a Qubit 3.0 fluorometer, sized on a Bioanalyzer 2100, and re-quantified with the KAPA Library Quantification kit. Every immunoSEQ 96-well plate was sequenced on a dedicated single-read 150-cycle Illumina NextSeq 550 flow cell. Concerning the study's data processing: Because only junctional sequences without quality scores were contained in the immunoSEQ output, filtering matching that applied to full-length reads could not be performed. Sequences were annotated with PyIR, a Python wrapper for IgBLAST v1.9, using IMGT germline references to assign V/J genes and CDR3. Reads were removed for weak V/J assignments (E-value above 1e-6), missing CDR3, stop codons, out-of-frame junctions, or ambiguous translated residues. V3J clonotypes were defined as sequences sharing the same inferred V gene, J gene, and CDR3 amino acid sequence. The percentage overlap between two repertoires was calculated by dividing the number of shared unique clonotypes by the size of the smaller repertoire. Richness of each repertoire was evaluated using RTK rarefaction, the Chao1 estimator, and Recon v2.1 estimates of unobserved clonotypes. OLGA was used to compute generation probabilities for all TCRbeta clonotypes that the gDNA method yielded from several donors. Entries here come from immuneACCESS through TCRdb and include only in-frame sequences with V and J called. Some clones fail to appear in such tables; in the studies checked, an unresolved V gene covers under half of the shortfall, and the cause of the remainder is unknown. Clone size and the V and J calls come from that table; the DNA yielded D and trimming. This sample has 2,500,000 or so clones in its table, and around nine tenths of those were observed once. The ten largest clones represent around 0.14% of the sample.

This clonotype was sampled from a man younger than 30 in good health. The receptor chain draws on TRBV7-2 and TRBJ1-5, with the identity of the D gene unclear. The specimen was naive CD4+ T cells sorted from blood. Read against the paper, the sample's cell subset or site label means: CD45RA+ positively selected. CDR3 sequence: CASSLGHVGNQPQHF. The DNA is TGTGCCAGCAGCTTAGGACACGTTGGCAATCAGCCCCAGCATTTT.